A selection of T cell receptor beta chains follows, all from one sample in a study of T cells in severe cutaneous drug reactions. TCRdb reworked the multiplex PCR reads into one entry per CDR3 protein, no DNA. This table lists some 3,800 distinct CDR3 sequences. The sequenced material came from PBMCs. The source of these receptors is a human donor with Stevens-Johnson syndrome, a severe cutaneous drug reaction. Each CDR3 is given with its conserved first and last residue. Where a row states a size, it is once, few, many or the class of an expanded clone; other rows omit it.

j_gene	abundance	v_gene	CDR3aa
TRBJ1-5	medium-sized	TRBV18	CASSSTGDSGQPQHF
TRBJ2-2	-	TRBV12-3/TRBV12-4	CASSFGLGELFF
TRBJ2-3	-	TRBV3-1	CASSQEVREKVTDTQYF
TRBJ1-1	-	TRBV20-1	CSARDPGTEAFF
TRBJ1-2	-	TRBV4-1	CASSQERQPLPNYGYTF
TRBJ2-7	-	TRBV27	CASSLGRYSYEQYF
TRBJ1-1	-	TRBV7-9	CGEGGRDAEAFF
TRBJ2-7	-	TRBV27	CASSDRLYEQYF
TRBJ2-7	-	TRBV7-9	CASSLPTSVYEQYF
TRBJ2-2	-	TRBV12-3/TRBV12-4	CASIRGNTGELFF
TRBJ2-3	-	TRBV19	CASRERTYTDTQYF
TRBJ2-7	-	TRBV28	CASSKSGGPYEQYF
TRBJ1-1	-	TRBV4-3	CASSQDYRPFEAFF
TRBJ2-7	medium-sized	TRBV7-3	CASSLYQGPYEQYF
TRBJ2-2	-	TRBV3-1	CASSQPSGTGELFF
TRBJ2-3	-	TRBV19	CASQREGTDTQYF
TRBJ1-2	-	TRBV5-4	CASSFMVFYGYTF
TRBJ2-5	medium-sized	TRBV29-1	CSVEGSLQETQYF
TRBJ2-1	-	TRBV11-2	CASSVIRLDNEQFF
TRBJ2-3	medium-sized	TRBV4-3	CASSQDGARTDTQYF
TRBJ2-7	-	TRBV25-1	CASRGSWFAEQYF
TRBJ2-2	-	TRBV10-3	CAISGRVGTGELFF
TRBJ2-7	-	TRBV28	CASSIRYEQYF
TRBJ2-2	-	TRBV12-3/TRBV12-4	CASSTTSASNTGELFF
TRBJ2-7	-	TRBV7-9	CAITGQEYEQYF
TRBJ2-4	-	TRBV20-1	CSARESPGKNIQYF
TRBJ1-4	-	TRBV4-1	CASSHGQINEKLFF
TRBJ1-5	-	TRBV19	CASRYQFHQPQHF
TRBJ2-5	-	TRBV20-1	CSARDSRVRQETQYF
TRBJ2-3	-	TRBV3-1	CASSPWASGLADTQYF
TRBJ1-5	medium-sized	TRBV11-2	CASSLLGQPQHF
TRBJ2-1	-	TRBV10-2	CASAYSGEGYEQFF
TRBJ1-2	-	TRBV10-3	CAIQRMDSNYGYTF
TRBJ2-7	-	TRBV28	CASSPGGYKSYEQYF
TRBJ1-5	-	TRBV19	CASSMMVDSNQPQHF
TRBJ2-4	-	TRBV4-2	CASSQDRDSWAKNIQYF
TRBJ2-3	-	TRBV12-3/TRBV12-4	CASSLWVNAADTQYF
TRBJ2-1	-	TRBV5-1	CASSFKWAGTYNEQFF
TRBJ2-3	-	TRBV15	CATSRVEGPNTQYF
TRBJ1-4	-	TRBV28	CASSTSGAQTNEKLFF
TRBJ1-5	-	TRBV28	CASTTGQPNQPQHF
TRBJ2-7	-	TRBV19	CASSIQGHAEEQYF
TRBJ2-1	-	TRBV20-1	CSARKFDEQFF
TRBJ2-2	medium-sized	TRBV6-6	CASSTGQGEAGELFF
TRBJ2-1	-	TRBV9	CASSVAPPYYNEQFF
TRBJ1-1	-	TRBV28	CASSTQREAFF
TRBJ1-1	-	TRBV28	CASYTVNTEAFF
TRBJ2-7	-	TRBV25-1	CASSEPGGVFSTYEQYF
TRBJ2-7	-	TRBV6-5	CASSYGPGLSYEQYF
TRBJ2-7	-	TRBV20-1	CSARDRLTNYEQYF
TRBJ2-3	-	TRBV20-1	CSANPLREIADTQYF
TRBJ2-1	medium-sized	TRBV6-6	CASSYKRESNEQFF